These 2 T cell receptor beta chains share one sample of origin, sequenced in a study of siplizumab effects on memory and regulatory T cells. Only in-frame clones appear in the TCRdb table, and some are missing; sequencing was by immunoSEQ multiplex PCR. The repertoire has some 97,000 clones, about nine tenths of them found once; the top ten carry under 0.15%. Sequencing was done on a sample of CD4+ T cells sorted from blood. The receptor source for this set is a human donor in good health.

This clone was recorded only once. V usage is TRBV28 and J usage is TRBJ2-5; 12 nucleotides line up with TRBD1. Germline trimming cut 5 bases from V and 5 bases from J; bases unmatched to any gene: 9. The CDR3 covers 16 residues. Looked up from germline, CDR1 is MDHEN and CDR2 is SYDVKM. The CDR3 DNA reads as TGTGCCAGCAGTCTGGCCGGGACAGGGGGCGCTGAGACCCAGTACTTC. Its protein is CASSLAGTGGAETQYF.

The rearrangement uses TRBV4-1 and TRBJ2-3, with 7 nucleotides matching TRBD2. Germline CDR1 is MGHRA and CDR2 is YSYEKL. The CDR3 contains 17 residues. Trimming cost V 0 bases and J 3 bases; bases outside gene matches: 9. CDR3 region: CASSQEGGGFRTDTQYF. The CDR3 nucleotides are TGCGCCAGCAGCCAAGAGGGGGGGGGATTTAGAACAGATACGCAGTATTTT.